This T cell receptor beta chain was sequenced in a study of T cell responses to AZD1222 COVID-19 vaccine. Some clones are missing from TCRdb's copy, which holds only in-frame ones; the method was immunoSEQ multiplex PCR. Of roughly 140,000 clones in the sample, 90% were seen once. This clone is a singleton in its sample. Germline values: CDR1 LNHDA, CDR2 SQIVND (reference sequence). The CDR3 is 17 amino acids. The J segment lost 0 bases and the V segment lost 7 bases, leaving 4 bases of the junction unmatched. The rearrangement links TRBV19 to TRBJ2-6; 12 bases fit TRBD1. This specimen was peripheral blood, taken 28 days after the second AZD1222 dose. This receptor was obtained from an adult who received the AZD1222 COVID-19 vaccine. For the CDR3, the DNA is TGTGCCAGTACAGGGGACAGGGGGCCCTCTGGGGCCAACGTCCTGACTTTC. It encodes CASTGDRGPSGANVLTF. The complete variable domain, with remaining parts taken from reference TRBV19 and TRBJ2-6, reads DGGITQSPKYLFRKEGQNVTLSCEQNLNHDAMYWYRQDPGQGLRLIYYSQIVNDFQKGDIAEGYSVSREKKESFPLTVTSAQKNPTAFYLCASTGDRGPSGANVLTFGAGSRLTVL.